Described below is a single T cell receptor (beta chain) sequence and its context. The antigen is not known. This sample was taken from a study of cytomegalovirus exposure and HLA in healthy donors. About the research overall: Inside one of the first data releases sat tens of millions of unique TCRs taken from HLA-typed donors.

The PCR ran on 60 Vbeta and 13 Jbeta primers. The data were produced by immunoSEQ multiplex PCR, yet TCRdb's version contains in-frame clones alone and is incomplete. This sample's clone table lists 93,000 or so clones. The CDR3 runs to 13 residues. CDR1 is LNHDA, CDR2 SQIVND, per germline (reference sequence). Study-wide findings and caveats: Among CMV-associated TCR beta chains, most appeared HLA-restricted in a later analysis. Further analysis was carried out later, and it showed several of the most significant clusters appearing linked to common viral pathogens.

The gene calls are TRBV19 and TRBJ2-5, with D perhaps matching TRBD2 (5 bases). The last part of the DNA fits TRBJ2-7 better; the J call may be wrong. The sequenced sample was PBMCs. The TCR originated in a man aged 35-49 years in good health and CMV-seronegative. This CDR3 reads CASSWTASGEQYF. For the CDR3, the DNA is TGTGCCAGTAGTTGGACGGCGAGCGGCGAGCAGTACTTC.